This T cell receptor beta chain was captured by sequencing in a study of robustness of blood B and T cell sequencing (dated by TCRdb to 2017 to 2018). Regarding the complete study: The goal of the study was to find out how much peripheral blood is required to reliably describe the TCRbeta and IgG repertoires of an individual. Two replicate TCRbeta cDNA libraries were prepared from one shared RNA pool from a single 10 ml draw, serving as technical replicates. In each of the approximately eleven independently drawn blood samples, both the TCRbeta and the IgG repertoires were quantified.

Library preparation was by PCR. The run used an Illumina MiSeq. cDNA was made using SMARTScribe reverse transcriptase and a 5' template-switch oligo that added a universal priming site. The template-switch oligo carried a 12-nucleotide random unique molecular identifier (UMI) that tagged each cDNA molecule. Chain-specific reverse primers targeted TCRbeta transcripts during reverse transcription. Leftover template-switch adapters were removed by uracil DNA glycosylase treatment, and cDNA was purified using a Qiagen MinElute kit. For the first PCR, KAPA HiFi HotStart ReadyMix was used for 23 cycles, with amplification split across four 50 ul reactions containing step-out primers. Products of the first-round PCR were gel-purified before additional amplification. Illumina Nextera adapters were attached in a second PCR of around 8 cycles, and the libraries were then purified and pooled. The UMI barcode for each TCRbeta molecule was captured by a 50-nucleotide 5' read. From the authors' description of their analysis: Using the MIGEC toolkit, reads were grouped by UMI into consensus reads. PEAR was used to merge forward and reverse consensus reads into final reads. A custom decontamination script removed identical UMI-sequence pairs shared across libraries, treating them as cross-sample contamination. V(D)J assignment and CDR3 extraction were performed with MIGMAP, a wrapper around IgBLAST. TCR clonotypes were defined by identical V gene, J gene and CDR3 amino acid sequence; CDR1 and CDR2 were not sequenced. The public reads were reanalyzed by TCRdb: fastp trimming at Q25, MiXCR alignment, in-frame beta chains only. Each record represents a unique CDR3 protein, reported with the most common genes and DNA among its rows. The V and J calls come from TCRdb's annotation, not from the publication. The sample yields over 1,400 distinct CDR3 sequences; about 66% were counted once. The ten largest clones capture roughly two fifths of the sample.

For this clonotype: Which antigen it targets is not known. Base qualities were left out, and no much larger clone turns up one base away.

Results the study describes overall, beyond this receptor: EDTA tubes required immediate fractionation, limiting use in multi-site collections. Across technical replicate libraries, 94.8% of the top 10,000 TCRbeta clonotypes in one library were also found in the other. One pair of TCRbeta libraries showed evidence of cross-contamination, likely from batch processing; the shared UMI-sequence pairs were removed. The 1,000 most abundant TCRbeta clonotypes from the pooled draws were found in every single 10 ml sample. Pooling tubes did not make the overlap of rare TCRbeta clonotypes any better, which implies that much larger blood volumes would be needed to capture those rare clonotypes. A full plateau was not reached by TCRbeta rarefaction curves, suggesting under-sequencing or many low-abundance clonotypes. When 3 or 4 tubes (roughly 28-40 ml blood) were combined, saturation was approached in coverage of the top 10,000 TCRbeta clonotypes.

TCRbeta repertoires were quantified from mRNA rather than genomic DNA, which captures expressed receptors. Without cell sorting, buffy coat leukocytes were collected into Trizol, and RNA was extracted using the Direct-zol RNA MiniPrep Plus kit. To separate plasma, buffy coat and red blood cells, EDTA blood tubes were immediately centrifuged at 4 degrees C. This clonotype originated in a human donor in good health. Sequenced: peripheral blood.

The DNA sequence is as follows: TGCGCCAGCAGCTTAGGCGGGCAGAACTATGGCTACACCTTC. This translates into CASSLGGQNYGYTF. The sequence links TRBV5-1 to TRBJ1-2, with the D gene uncertain. The CDR3, cysteine through phenylalanine, is 14 amino acids long. Solely the CDR3 DNA is kept, with 42 bases framed from the first base. Deletion took 2 bases off V and 2 bases off J, with a span of 10 bases between the germline ends. The germline V gene encodes CDR1 SGHRS and CDR2 YFSETQ.